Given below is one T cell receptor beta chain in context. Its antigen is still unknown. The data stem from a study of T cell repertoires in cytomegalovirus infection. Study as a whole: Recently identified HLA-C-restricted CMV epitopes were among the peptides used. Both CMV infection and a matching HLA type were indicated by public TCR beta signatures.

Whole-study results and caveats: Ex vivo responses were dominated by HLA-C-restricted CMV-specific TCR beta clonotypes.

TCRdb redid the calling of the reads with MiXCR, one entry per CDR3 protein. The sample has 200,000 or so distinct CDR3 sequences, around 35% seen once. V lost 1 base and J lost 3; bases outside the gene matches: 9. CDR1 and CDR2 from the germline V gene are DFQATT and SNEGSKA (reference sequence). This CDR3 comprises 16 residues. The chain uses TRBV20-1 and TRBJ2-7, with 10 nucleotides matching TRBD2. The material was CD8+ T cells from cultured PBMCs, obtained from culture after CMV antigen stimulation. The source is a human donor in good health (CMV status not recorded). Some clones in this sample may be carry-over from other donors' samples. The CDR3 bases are TGCAGTGCTAGAGTTGAAGCGGGAGGGCATCACTACGAGCAGTACTTC. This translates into CSARVEAGGHHYEQYF.